Below, 22 T cell receptor beta chains from the same sample are listed, as sequenced in a study of shared clonotypes between healthy human individuals. Profiling relied on immunoSEQ multiplex PCR, and the TCRdb table lists in-frame clones only, not all of them. The table lists over 1.4 million clones, about 96% of them singletons. Specimen: naive CD4+ T cells sorted from blood. Subset noted: CD45RA+ positively selected. Receptors originate from a man aged 30 to 39 in good health.

The chain combines TRBV28 with TRBJ1-1; tentatively, D is TRBD1 (6 bases). The CDR3 has 15 amino acids. Germline loops: CDR1 MDHEN, CDR2 SYDVKM. The V gene lost 4 bases and the J gene lost 3 bases, with 15 bases spanning the gap. In nucleotides, the CDR3 is TGTGCCAGCAGTTCATCCGGGGGGCGCTACACTGAAGCTTTCTTT. Its translation: CASSSSGGRYTEAFF. The full variable domain, its missing parts supplied by reference TRBV28 and TRBJ1-1, is DVKVTQSSRYLVKRTGEKVFLECVQDMDHENMFWYRQDPGLGLRLIYFSYDVKMKEKGDIPEGYSVSREKKERFSLILESASTNQTSMYLCASSSSGGRYTEAFFGQGTRLTVV.

This clone was seen only once. The gene calls are TRBV18 and TRBJ1-1; D might be TRBD1 (5 bases). Looked up from germline, CDR1 is KGHSH and CDR2 is LQKENI. CDR3 size: 16 residues. The V end lost 2 bases, the J end lost 5 bases, and 18 bases lay between the germline ends. The CDR3 DNA follows: TGTGCCAGCTCACCATCTCCAGGGTCGAGGAGGACTGAAGCTTTCTTT. This gives the protein CASSPSPGSRRTEAFF.

The V gene is TRBV4-1, the J gene TRBJ2-4; 11 positions match TRBD2. The V gene's germline CDR1 is MGHRA and CDR2 YSYEKL. The CDR3 spans 18 residues. The V and J ends lost 1 base and 2 bases, in that order; junction bases with no gene match: 7. CDR3 in amino acids: CASSQGPASGRTKNIQYF. CDR3 sequence (DNA): TGCGCCAGCAGCCAAGGACCTGCTAGCGGGAGGACCAAAAACATTCAGTACTTC.

Only one count was recorded for this clone. This chain links TRBV15 with TRBJ2-2; D is unclear. Germline V lookup: CDR1 LNHNV, CDR2 YYDKDF (reference sequence). V shed 0 bases and J shed 9 bases, with 8 bases lying between them. The CDR3 contains 13 residues. CDR3 bases: TGTGCCACCAGCAGAGATCGGCAGAGGGAGCTGTTTTTT. It is translated as CATSRDRQRELFF.

V gene TRBV5-1 combines with J gene TRBJ1-2; 7 bases map to TRBD1. The CDR3 extends over 15 amino acids. Trimming cost V 4 bases and J 3 bases; bases outside gene matches: 9. Per the germline V gene, CDR1 is SGHRS and CDR2 is YFSETQ. CDR3 nucleotides: TGCGCCAGCAGCAAGCTAGGACAGGACTACTATGGCTACACCTTC. This codes for CASSKLGQDYYGYTF. The full variable domain, rest sourced from reference TRBV5-1 and TRBJ1-2, is KAGVTQTPRYLIKTRGQQVTLSCSPISGHRSVSWYQQTPGQGLQFLFEYFSETQRNKGNFPGRFSGRQFSNSRSEMNVSTLELGDSALYLCASSKLGQDYYGYTFGSGTRLTVV.

CDR3 loop: CASSPPGTFHYEQYF. DNA of the CDR3: TGCGCCAGCAGCCCGCCCGGGACTTTCCATTACGAGCAGTACTTC. The chain combines TRBV5-1 with TRBJ2-7, with TRBD2 as a possible D gene (6 bases). Trimming cost V 4 bases and J 4 bases, with 18 bases left between them. This CDR3 spans 15 amino acids. Germline CDR1 reads SGHRS; CDR2 reads YFSETQ.

This clone is a singleton in its sample. The sample contains more than one DNA sequence encoding this CDR3. This chain joins TRBV5-1 and TRBJ1-1; no reliable D call. CDR1 is SGHRS, CDR2 YFSETQ, per germline. The CDR3 consists of 14 residues. V lost 0 bases to trimming and J lost 0 bases, with 6 bases between them. The CDR3 region is CASSLEPLNTEAFF. In DNA form, the CDR3 reads TGCGCCAGCAGCTTGGAACCACTGAACACTGAAGCTTTCTTT.

The rearrangement uses TRBV10-3 and TRBJ1-2; D may be TRBD1 (6 bases). The length of the CDR3 is 14 residues. V shed 6 bases and J shed 6 bases, with 17 bases lying between them. The V gene's germline CDR1 is ENHRY and CDR2 SYGVKD. CDR3 sequence reads: CAISQKGGDDGYTF. Written as DNA, the CDR3 is TGTGCCATCAGCCAAAAGGGGGGGGATGATGGCTACACCTTC.

The rearrangement uses TRBV30 and TRBJ2-1; 8 bases fit TRBD2. The germline V gene has CDR1 GTSNPN and CDR2 SVGIG (reference sequence). CDR3 size: 13 residues. Germline trimming cut 5 bases from V and 4 bases from J; bases unmatched to any gene: 4. The CDR3 protein is CAWDTSGYNEQFF. The CDR3 coding sequence is TGTGCCTGGGACACTAGCGGATACAATGAGCAGTTCTTC.

The chain links TRBV4-2 to TRBJ2-3; D is ambiguous. This CDR3 is built from 16 residues. V was cut by 0 bases and J by 1 base, with 11 bases left in between. Germline-derived CDR1 and CDR2 are LGHNA and YNFKEQ. The CDR3 sequence is CASSQDFEERTDTQYF. CDR3 sequence (DNA): TGTGCCAGCAGCCAAGATTTCGAGGAGCGCACAGATACGCAGTATTTT.

The J gene is TRBJ1-1, the V gene TRBV6-5; 8 bases fit TRBD1. The V segment lost 5 bases and the J segment 4 bases; nucleotides outside the gene matches: 9. The CDR3 totals 15 residues. Germline V CDR1 and CDR2: MNHEY, SVGAGI. The CDR3 DNA reads TGTGCCAGCAGTACCGGACAGGGTAGGTTCACTGAAGCTTTCTTT. It yields the protein CASSTGQGRFTEAFF.

This clone was picked up one time. The rearrangement joins TRBV29-1 to TRBJ2-5, with D perhaps TRBD1 or TRBD2 (5 bases each). V was pared by 6 bases and J by 1 base, with 12 bases between. The CDR3 contains 13 residues. Germline-derived CDR1 and CDR2 are SQVTM and ANQGSEA. DNA of the CDR3: TGCAGCGTGAGGGGCAGGATCCAAGAGACCCAGTACTTC. Translating gives CSVRGRIQETQYF.

This chain links TRBV4-1 with TRBJ1-2; no definite D call. Trimming shortened V by 1 base and J by 8 bases, and 8 bases separated the two germline ends. Germline lookup yields CDR1 MGHRA and CDR2 YSYEKL. The CDR3 is made up of 12 amino acids. CDR3 sequence: CASSQAGGGYTF. CDR3 nucleotides: TGCGCCAGCAGCCAAGCGGGCGGGGGCTACACCTTC.

The chain joins TRBV28 to TRBJ2-6, with 7 bases identical to TRBD1. Germline V gene lookup returns CDR1 MDHEN and CDR2 SYDVKM. The CDR3 sequence is 17 residues long. The V and J ends lost 2 bases and 2 bases, in that order; junction bases with no gene match: 6. CDR3 in DNA: TGTGCCAGCAGTTTACTCCGGGACAGCGCTGGGGCCAACGTCCTGACTTTC. Its translation: CASSLLRDSAGANVLTF.

The rearrangement joins TRBV7-9 to TRBJ2-2, with D maybe TRBD2 (5 bases). Germline V CDR1 and CDR2: SEHNR, FQNEAQ (reference sequence). The V end was cut by 0 bases, the J end by 3 bases, with 11 bases between. There are 16 residues in the CDR3. In nucleotides, the CDR3 is TGTGCCAGCAGCTTAGCGGCGCTAGCCGACACCGGGGAGCTGTTTTTT. Translating gives CASSLAALADTGELFF. Using reference TRBV7-9 and TRBJ2-2 for the parts outside the CDR3, the full variable domain is DTGVSQNPRHKITKRGQNVTFRCDPISEHNRLYWYRQTLGQGPEFLTYFQNEAQLEKSRLLSDRFSAERPKGSFSTLEIQRTEQGDSAMYLCASSLAALADTGELFFGEGSRLTVL.

This CDR3 reads CASRGGQGNQPQHF. The CDR3 DNA sequence: TGTGCCAGCAGGGGGGGACAGGGGAATCAGCCCCAGCATTTT. The J gene is TRBJ1-5, the V gene TRBV2, with 10 positions matching TRBD1. Germline V gene data show CDR1 as SNHLY and CDR2 as FYNNEI. This CDR3 has 14 residues. With 6 bases clipped from V and 4 bases from J, the junction kept 3 bases outside the gene matches.

V and J are TRBV5-4 and TRBJ1-1; D is uncertain. The V and J ends lost 4 bases and 6 bases respectively, with 16 bases between them. Germline lookup yields CDR1 SGHNT and CDR2 YYREEE (reference sequence). The CDR3 has 14 amino acids. The CDR3 nucleotides read TGTGCCAGCAGCCCATCGCCGGGGATCGCTGAAGCTTTCTTT. This codes for CASSPSPGIAEAFF. Using reference TRBV5-4 and TRBJ1-1 for the parts outside the CDR3, the full variable domain is ETGVTQSPTHLIKTRGQQVTLRCSSQSGHNTVSWYQQALGQGPQFIFQYYREEENGRGNFPPRFSGLQFPNYSSELNVNALELDDSALYLCASSPSPGIAEAFFGQGTRLTVV.

The rearrangement joins TRBV5-4 to TRBJ2-6, with D possibly TRBD2 on 6 matching bases. Trimming pared 2 bases from V and 0 bases from J, leaving 15 bases between. Germline loops: CDR1 SGHNT, CDR2 YYREEE (reference sequence). The CDR3 runs to 18 residues. The CDR3 spells CASSFPKGLSSGANVLTF. The DNA of the CDR3 is TGTGCCAGCAGCTTCCCAAAGGGACTTAGCTCTGGGGCCAACGTCCTGACTTTC. Full variable domain (rest looked up from reference TRBV5-4 and TRBJ2-6): ETGVTQSPTHLIKTRGQQVTLRCSSQSGHNTVSWYQQALGQGPQFIFQYYREEENGRGNFPPRFSGLQFPNYSSELNVNALELDDSALYLCASSFPKGLSSGANVLTFGAGSRLTVL.

The chain recombines TRBV7-2 with TRBJ1-5; D uncertain. The CDR3 is made up of 15 amino acids. CDR1 and CDR2 (germline): SGHTA, FQGNSA. V gave up 5 bases and J gave up 0 bases, with 11 bases separating them. The CDR3: CASSPIRTSNQPQHF. Here the CDR3 DNA reads TGTGCCAGCAGCCCCATAAGGACTAGCAATCAGCCCCAGCATTTT.

This clone has more than one count but fewer than ten. The CDR3 here is CASSYDPHSGSGEQFF. In DNA, the CDR3 is TGTGCCAGCAGTTACGACCCCCATAGCGGGAGCGGTGAGCAGTTCTTC. The chain uses TRBV6-6 and TRBJ2-1, with TRBD2 matching over 9 bases. The trim removed 2 bases at V and 9 bases at J, leaving 11 bases unmatched. Germline assignment: CDR1 MNHNY and CDR2 SVGAGI (reference sequence). The CDR3 sequence is 16 residues long.

This chain connects TRBV20-1 to TRBJ2-3; weak D call: TRBD2 (6 bases). V gave up 8 bases and J gave up 4 bases, with 10 bases separating them. Germline CDR1 and CDR2: DFQATT and SNEGSKA (reference sequence). The CDR3 is made up of 11 amino acids. CDR3 in DNA: TGCAGTAGGAGGGCCGCAGATACGCAGTATTTT. Its translation: CSRRAADTQYF.

The rearrangement uses TRBV18 and TRBJ2-5; 11 nucleotides agree with TRBD1. Germline CDR1 reads KGHSH; CDR2 reads LQKENI. Unmatched junction bases numbered 7, after V lost 5 bases and J lost 5 bases. The CDR3 runs 15 residues. The CDR3 region is CASSKWTGGFETQYF. The DNA of the CDR3 is TGTGCCAGCTCAAAATGGACAGGGGGCTTTGAGACCCAGTACTTC.